These T cell receptor beta chains were read from a single sample in a study of a mutant IDH1 vaccine in newly diagnosed glioma. The table came from immunoSEQ multiplex PCR; TCRdb's copy has only in-frame clones and leaves some out. The table includes around 130,000 clones, about four fifths detected once. Their antigen targets remain unknown. Material: PBMCs, obtained from a glioma patient whose treatment included an IDH1 peptide vaccine. These receptor sequences come from a man between 35 and 55 years old with glioma. CDR3s include the opening cysteine and the closing phenylalanine or tryptophan. D genes are given only for firm matches. The listing skips clone size in some rows; elsewhere it reads once, few, many or a size class.

clone_size: -
j_call: TRBJ1-1
d_call: -
v_call: TRBV7-6
cdr3_aa: CASSKNTDGGNTEAFF
cdr3_nt: TGTGCCAGCAGCAAAAACACGGACGGAGGCAACACTGAAGCTTTCTTT

clone_size: -
j_call: TRBJ1-5
d_call: TRBD1
v_call: TRBV18
cdr3_aa: CASSQRSAGTGGWQPQHF
cdr3_nt: TGTGCCAGCTCTCAACGGTCAGCCGGGACAGGGGGCTGGCAGCCCCAGCATTTT

clone_size: -
j_call: TRBJ2-1
d_call: TRBD1
v_call: TRBV18
cdr3_aa: CASSPRDRGSYNEQFF
cdr3_nt: TGTGCCAGCTCACCAAGGGACAGGGGTTCCTACAATGAGCAGTTCTTC

clone_size: -
j_call: TRBJ1-1
d_call: -
v_call: TRBV2
cdr3_aa: CASKKGTNTEAFF
cdr3_nt: TGTGCCAGCAAAAAGGGGACGAACACTGAAGCTTTCTTT

clone_size: -
j_call: TRBJ2-2
d_call: TRBD1
v_call: TRBV5-6
cdr3_aa: CASSHRDRLKVNTGELFF
cdr3_nt: TGTGCCAGCAGCCACCGGGACAGGCTCAAGGTGAACACCGGGGAGCTGTTTTTT

clone_size: -
j_call: TRBJ1-6
d_call: TRBD1
v_call: TRBV30
cdr3_aa: CAWSVQGAYSSPLHF
cdr3_nt: TGTGCCTGGAGTGTACAGGGGGCGTATAGTTCACCCCTCCACTTT

clone_size: -
j_call: TRBJ2-1
d_call: TRBD1
v_call: TRBV28
cdr3_aa: CASRPTGALNPNEQFF
cdr3_nt: TGTGCCAGCAGACCGACAGGGGCCCTCAACCCCAATGAGCAGTTCTTC

clone_size: -
j_call: TRBJ2-1
d_call: -
v_call: TRBV27
cdr3_aa: CASRTDTRGPRNEQFF
cdr3_nt: TGTGCCAGCAGGACTGATACTCGGGGTCCAAGGAATGAGCAGTTCTTC

clone_size: -
j_call: TRBJ1-5
d_call: TRBD1
v_call: TRBV7-8
cdr3_aa: CASSLVQGYRNQPQHF
cdr3_nt: TGTGCCAGCAGCTTAGTACAGGGGTATCGCAATCAGCCCCAGCATTTT

clone_size: -
j_call: TRBJ2-5
d_call: -
v_call: TRBV6-1
cdr3_aa: CASSEGQGSRETQYF
cdr3_nt: TGTGCCAGCAGTGAAGGCCAGGGCAGCCGAGAGACCCAGTACTTC

clone_size: -
j_call: TRBJ2-7
d_call: -
v_call: TRBV11-2
cdr3_aa: CASSYAAGEQYF
cdr3_nt: TGTGCCAGCAGCTACGCGGCAGGGGAGCAGTACTTC

clone_size: -
j_call: TRBJ1-1
d_call: -
v_call: TRBV5-1
cdr3_aa: CASSYYRDSSTEAFF
cdr3_nt: TGCGCCAGCAGCTACTACAGGGATAGCTCCACTGAAGCTTTCTTT

clone_size: -
j_call: TRBJ2-1
d_call: TRBD1
v_call: TRBV4-1
cdr3_aa: CASSRGQGMDEQFF
cdr3_nt: TGCGCCAGCAGCCGAGGACAGGGGATGGATGAGCAGTTCTTC

clone_size: few
j_call: TRBJ1-2
d_call: -
v_call: TRBV7-9
cdr3_aa: CASSPAGGTHYGYTF
cdr3_nt: TGTGCCAGCAGCCCAGCGGGGGGTACTCACTATGGCTACACCTTC

clone_size: -
j_call: TRBJ1-3
d_call: TRBD1
v_call: TRBV19
cdr3_aa: CASSRQGSSGNTIYF
cdr3_nt: TGTGCCAGTAGCCGACAGGGCAGCTCTGGAAACACCATATATTTT

clone_size: -
j_call: TRBJ2-1
d_call: -
v_call: TRBV15
cdr3_aa: CATSRDSRGDEQFF
cdr3_nt: TGTGCCACCAGCAGAGATAGCAGGGGCGATGAGCAGTTCTTC

clone_size: -
j_call: TRBJ2-7
d_call: -
v_call: TRBV4-3
cdr3_aa: CASNPHKGEQYF
cdr3_nt: TGCGCCAGCAACCCCCACAAGGGCGAGCAGTACTTC

clone_size: -
j_call: TRBJ2-1
d_call: -
v_call: TRBV4-1
cdr3_aa: CASSQPGRSSYNEQFF
cdr3_nt: TGCGCCAGCAGCCAACCGGGACGGAGCTCCTACAATGAGCAGTTCTTC

clone_size: -
j_call: TRBJ2-1
d_call: -
v_call: TRBV4-3
cdr3_aa: CASSQEAQGGYNEQFF
cdr3_nt: TGCGCCAGCAGCCAAGAGGCGCAGGGTGGGTACAATGAGCAGTTCTTC

clone_size: -
j_call: TRBJ2-3
d_call: -
v_call: TRBV7-9
cdr3_aa: CASSTTGTRSTDTQYF
cdr3_nt: TGTGCCAGCAGTACTACCGGGACTCGAAGCACAGATACGCAGTATTTT

clone_size: few
j_call: TRBJ2-7
d_call: TRBD2
v_call: TRBV15
cdr3_aa: CATSRERGSSYEQYF
cdr3_nt: TGTGCCACCAGCAGAGAGCGGGGGAGCTCCTACGAGCAGTACTTC

clone_size: few
j_call: TRBJ2-7
d_call: -
v_call: TRBV5-6
cdr3_aa: CASSFQNEQYF
cdr3_nt: TGTGCCAGCAGCTTCCAGAACGAGCAGTACTTC

clone_size: -
j_call: TRBJ2-2
d_call: -
v_call: TRBV9
cdr3_aa: CASSLTANTGELFF
cdr3_nt: TGTGCCAGCAGCTTGACAGCGAACACCGGGGAGCTGTTTTTT

clone_size: -
j_call: TRBJ2-7
d_call: -
v_call: TRBV9
cdr3_aa: CASSVGDTSYEQYF
cdr3_nt: TGTGCCAGCAGCGTAGGGGACACTTCCTACGAGCAGTACTTC

clone_size: -
j_call: TRBJ1-5
d_call: TRBD1
v_call: TRBV2
cdr3_aa: CASRTRQGGGSNQPQHF
cdr3_nt: TGTGCCAGCAGGACAAGACAGGGGGGCGGGAGCAATCAGCCCCAGCATTTT

clone_size: -
j_call: TRBJ1-3
d_call: TRBD1
v_call: TRBV27
cdr3_aa: CASKRTGAGSGNTIYF
cdr3_nt: TGTGCCAGCAAACGTACAGGGGCGGGTTCTGGAAACACCATATATTTT

clone_size: once
j_call: TRBJ2-4
d_call: -
v_call: TRBV27
cdr3_aa: CASSTTENIQYF
cdr3_nt: TGTGCCAGCAGTACTACAGAAAACATTCAGTACTTC

clone_size: many
j_call: TRBJ1-1
d_call: -
v_call: TRBV28
cdr3_aa: CASSVEGRAEAFF
cdr3_nt: TGTGCCAGCAGCGTGGAGGGGCGCGCCGAAGCTTTCTTT

clone_size: -
j_call: TRBJ2-7
d_call: TRBD1
v_call: TRBV6-5
cdr3_aa: CASSLRQGWEQYF
cdr3_nt: TGTGCCAGCAGCCTTCGACAGGGCTGGGAGCAGTACTTC

clone_size: -
j_call: TRBJ1-2
d_call: -
v_call: TRBV5-8
cdr3_aa: CASSRYGENGYTF
cdr3_nt: TGTGCCAGCAGCCGCTACGGCGAAAATGGCTACACCTTC

clone_size: -
j_call: TRBJ2-4
d_call: TRBD1
v_call: TRBV4-3
cdr3_aa: CASSQEGTGGNIQYF
cdr3_nt: TGCGCCAGCAGCCAAGAAGGGACAGGGGGTAACATTCAGTACTTC

clone_size: -
j_call: TRBJ2-7
d_call: -
v_call: TRBV25-1
cdr3_aa: CASSELEDTTSGQYF
cdr3_nt: TGTGCCAGCAGTGAATTGGAAGACACTACGAGCGGGCAGTACTTC

clone_size: -
j_call: TRBJ2-7
d_call: TRBD2
v_call: TRBV7-9
cdr3_aa: CASSLRIAGGISYEQYF
cdr3_nt: TGTGCCAGCAGCTTACGAATAGCGGGGGGTATCTCCTACGAGCAGTACTTC

clone_size: -
j_call: TRBJ2-7
d_call: -
v_call: TRBV7-2
cdr3_aa: CASSPPLGKYEQYF
cdr3_nt: TGTGCCAGCAGCCCCCCTTTGGGGAAGTACGAGCAGTACTTC

clone_size: -
j_call: TRBJ1-4
d_call: -
v_call: TRBV25-1
cdr3_aa: CASSSPRDRGEKLFF
cdr3_nt: TGTGCCAGCAGTTCCCCGCGGGACCGTGGGGAAAAACTGTTTTTT

clone_size: -
j_call: TRBJ2-2
d_call: -
v_call: TRBV10-3
cdr3_aa: CAISERYDIRHGGHPGELFF
cdr3_nt: TGTGCCATCAGTGAGAGATACGACATACGACACGGGGGACACCCCGGGGAGCTGTTTTTT

clone_size: once
j_call: TRBJ2-7
d_call: -
v_call: TRBV6-6
cdr3_aa: CASSSGRAYEQYF
cdr3_nt: TGTGCCAGCAGCTCCGGGAGAGCCTACGAGCAGTACTTC

clone_size: few
j_call: TRBJ1-5
d_call: -
v_call: TRBV19
cdr3_aa: CASSMRPSNQPQHF
cdr3_nt: TGTGCCAGTAGTATGCGACCTAGCAATCAGCCCCAGCATTTT

clone_size: -
j_call: TRBJ2-1
d_call: -
v_call: TRBV6-6
cdr3_aa: CASSYGPTVWSHEQFF
cdr3_nt: TGTGCCAGCAGTTACGGTCCCACAGTGTGGTCACATGAGCAGTTCTTC

clone_size: -
j_call: TRBJ2-5
d_call: TRBD2
v_call: TRBV5-6
cdr3_aa: CASTSPGLAQETQYF
cdr3_nt: TGTGCCAGCACCTCCCCGGGACTAGCGCAAGAGACCCAGTACTTC

clone_size: few
j_call: TRBJ1-1
d_call: TRBD1
v_call: TRBV5-1
cdr3_aa: CASSLEDRYGEAFF
cdr3_nt: TGCGCCAGCAGCTTGGAGGACAGGTATGGTGAAGCTTTCTTT

clone_size: -
j_call: TRBJ2-7
d_call: TRBD1
v_call: TRBV6-1
cdr3_aa: CASRRGTGTYEQYF
cdr3_nt: TGTGCCAGCAGGAGGGGGACAGGGACCTACGAGCAGTACTTC

clone_size: -
j_call: TRBJ2-2
d_call: -
v_call: TRBV7-6
cdr3_aa: CASSLGTPNTGELFF
cdr3_nt: TGTGCCAGCAGTCTCGGGACGCCCAACACCGGGGAGCTGTTTTTT

clone_size: -
j_call: TRBJ2-3
d_call: -
v_call: TRBV5-1
cdr3_aa: CASSQSPTDTQYF
cdr3_nt: TGCGCCAGCAGCCAAAGCCCCACAGATACGCAGTATTTT

clone_size: once
j_call: TRBJ2-5
d_call: TRBD2
v_call: TRBV6-1
cdr3_aa: CASTRGGPGETQYF
cdr3_nt: TGTGCCAGCACCCGGGGGGGGCCAGGGGAGACCCAGTACTTC

clone_size: -
j_call: TRBJ1-2
d_call: TRBD1
v_call: TRBV15
cdr3_aa: CATSSRDRPSYGYTF
cdr3_nt: TGTGCCACCAGCAGTCGGGACAGGCCGAGCTATGGCTACACCTTC

clone_size: -
j_call: TRBJ1-1
d_call: -
v_call: TRBV29-1
cdr3_aa: CSAAYGHFNTEAFF
cdr3_nt: TGCAGCGCCGCGTATGGACACTTTAACACTGAAGCTTTCTTT

clone_size: -
j_call: TRBJ2-1
d_call: -
v_call: TRBV19
cdr3_aa: CASSPVPRNEQFF
cdr3_nt: TGTGCCAGTAGTCCCGTTCCCAGGAATGAGCAGTTCTTC

clone_size: -
j_call: TRBJ2-7
d_call: TRBD1
v_call: TRBV5-1
cdr3_aa: CASSLEGQVGYEQYF
cdr3_nt: TGCGCCAGCAGCTTGGAAGGACAGGTTGGTTACGAGCAGTACTTC

clone_size: once
j_call: TRBJ1-5
d_call: TRBD1
v_call: TRBV4-2
cdr3_aa: CASSQDNRGRFGNQPQHF
cdr3_nt: TGTGCCAGCAGCCAAGATAACAGGGGTCGGTTTGGCAATCAGCCCCAGCATTTT

clone_size: once
j_call: TRBJ2-5
d_call: -
v_call: TRBV11-2
cdr3_aa: CASASETQYF
cdr3_nt: TGTGCCAGCGCCTCAGAGACCCAGTACTTC

clone_size: few
j_call: TRBJ1-1
d_call: -
v_call: TRBV19
cdr3_aa: CASSPPPGGMNTEAFF
cdr3_nt: TGTGCCAGTAGTCCCCCCCCGGGGGGTATGAACACTGAAGCTTTCTTT

clone_size: few
j_call: TRBJ1-4
d_call: -
v_call: TRBV30
cdr3_aa: CAWSRSRPNEKLFF
cdr3_nt: TGTGCCTGGAGTAGGAGCCGCCCAAATGAAAAACTGTTTTTT

clone_size: -
j_call: TRBJ1-2
d_call: -
v_call: TRBV28
cdr3_aa: CASSSLGGGAYGYTF
cdr3_nt: TGTGCCAGCAGTTCCCTCGGGGGTGGGGCCTATGGCTACACCTTC

clone_size: few
j_call: TRBJ1-1
d_call: -
v_call: TRBV7-3
cdr3_aa: CASSLTGSRMNTEAFF
cdr3_nt: TGTGCCAGCAGCTTAACGGGGTCCCGCATGAACACTGAAGCTTTCTTT